This T cell receptor (beta chain) was sequenced in a study of persistence of HIV-infected CD4 T cells. Study-wide context: A median of 8 years of suppressive ART preceded sampling. Study-level results: Degenerate expanded CDR3beta sequences were enriched among CMV- and Gag-responding cells.

This nonspecific control used anti-CD3/anti-CD28 bead stimulation of CD4+ T cells. Sorting selected CD4+ T cells upregulating both CD40 ligand and CD69. Undetectable plasma HIV-1 RNA below 50 copies/mL lasted at least 4 years. Trimming took 6 bases from V and 1 from J, leaving 17 bases between them. The CDR3 contains 16 residues. Germline assignment: CDR1 SNHLY and CDR2 FYNNEI. Concerning this clone itself: Its antigen remains unknown.

The libraries were made with immunoSEQ version 4 in survey mode. The protocol was immunoSEQ multiplex PCR, while the TCRdb copy is restricted to in-frame clones and leaves out a portion. The repertoire consists of 44,000 or so clones, with roughly 92% occurring once and the leading ten covering 1.5% to 2%. The specimen was CD4+ T cells sorted from PBMCs after approximately 20-hour stimulation, collected from a patient who received antiretroviral therapy. The chain recombines TRBV2 with TRBJ2-3; D is possibly TRBD1 or TRBD2 (6 bases each). The clonotype comes from an adult man with HIV who was CMV-seropositive. CDR3 sequence reads: CASRAGPGAGTDTQYF. The CDR3 bases are TGTGCCAGCAGGGCCGGACCGGGGGCTGGCACAGATACGCAGTATTTT.